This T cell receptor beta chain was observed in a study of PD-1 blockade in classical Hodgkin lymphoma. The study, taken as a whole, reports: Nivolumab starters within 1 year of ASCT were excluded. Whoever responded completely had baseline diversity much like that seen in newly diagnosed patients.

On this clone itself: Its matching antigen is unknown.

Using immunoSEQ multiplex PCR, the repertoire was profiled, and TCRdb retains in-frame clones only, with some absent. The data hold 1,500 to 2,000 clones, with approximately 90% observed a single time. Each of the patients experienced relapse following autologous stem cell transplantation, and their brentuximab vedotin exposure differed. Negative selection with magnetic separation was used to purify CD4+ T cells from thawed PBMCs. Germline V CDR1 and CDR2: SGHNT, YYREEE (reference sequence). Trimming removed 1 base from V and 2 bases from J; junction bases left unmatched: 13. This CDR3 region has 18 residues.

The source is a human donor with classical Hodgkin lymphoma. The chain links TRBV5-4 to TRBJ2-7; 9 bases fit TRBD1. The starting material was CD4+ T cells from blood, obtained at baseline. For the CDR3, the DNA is TGTGCCAGCAGCTTGAGTCCCGGAGGGACAGGGACGACCTACGAGCAGTACTTC. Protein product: CASSLSPGGTGTTYEQYF. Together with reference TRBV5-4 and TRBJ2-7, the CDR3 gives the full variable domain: ETGVTQSPTHLIKTRGQQVTLRCSSQSGHNTVSWYQQALGQGPQFIFQYYREEENGRGNFPPRFSGLQFPNYSSELNVNALELDDSALYLCASSLSPGGTGTTYEQYFGPGTRLTVT.